This T cell receptor (beta chain) was sequenced during a study of T cell responses to AZD1222 COVID-19 vaccine. The assay was immunoSEQ multiplex PCR, and TCRdb's table has in-frame clones only and misses some. The data show 150,000 to 200,000 clones, about 92% seen once. This sequence was found in an adult who received the AZD1222 COVID-19 vaccine. This sample comprised peripheral blood, obtained 28 days after the second AZD1222 dose.

CDR3 sequence: CASSPNQGRLGSQPQHF. The CDR3 nucleotides read TGTGCCAGCTCACCGAACCAGGGACGATTGGGTTCTCAGCCCCAGCATTTT. This chain joins TRBV18 and TRBJ1-5, with D possibly TRBD1 on 5 matching bases. Per the germline V gene, CDR1 is KGHSH and CDR2 is LQKENI. The V end was cut by 3 bases, the J end by 6 bases, with 21 bases between. The CDR3 runs 17 residues.